This T cell receptor (beta chain) emerged from a study of cytomegalovirus exposure and HLA in healthy donors (dated by TCRdb to the late 2010s). As for the study more broadly: In an earlier analysis of about 560 of the donors, approximately 300 Gb of sequence data and roughly 100 million unique TCR beta sequences from roughly 200 million T cells were reported. Besides the first cohort of 666 subjects, a separate validation cohort made up of over 95 different subjects was used. To study patterns of TCR occurrence, a later analysis re-analyzed previously published TCR beta repertoires from around 660 donors and added high-resolution HLA genotyping. The study used immunosequencing to profile the T cell repertoires of hundreds of subjects and linked those repertoires to cytomegalovirus serostatus. Because of strong linkage in the cohort, 5 or 6 DR-DQ haplotypes were treated as single units for association and clustering. Donor age, sex, ethnicity and CMV serostatus were collected together with the repertoire data. High-throughput TCR immunosequencing, statistical association of individual TCRs with disease status, and machine learning were combined to predict cytomegalovirus infection status. A later genetic analysis used genome-wide SNP genotypes for 398 of the 666 donors, treating that subset as a discovery cohort. Every repertoire in the discovery cohort had been generated on one and the same sequencing platform. HLA typing included class I and class II loci at four-digit resolution. The number of donors typed differed by locus, with about 629-640 for A, B, C, DRB1 and DQB1, about 500 for DQA1, 600 to 610 for DPA1, and some 440 for DPB1. In an earlier analysis of 587 of the donors, high-throughput TCR beta sequencing was used to judge whether each TCR beta V gene segment behaved as functional or pseudogenic. An early release that covered about 600 HLA-typed donors contained 300 to 350 gigabases of sequencing data and approximately 85 million unique TCR sequences. Of the roughly 410 genotyped donors, roughly 76% were placed in the genetic ancestry cluster associated with self-reported Caucasian donors. The aim of the study was to test whether cataloging public T cell receptors could identify signatures of past pathogen exposure. Among around 400 genotyped donors of the cohort, an average of around 250,000 unique TCR beta nucleotide sequences was sequenced per donor, of which 15% to 20% were non-productive. The later analysis used no new phenotypic data to find candidate immune exposures, relying instead on TCR beta sequences and their occurrence across donors.

CDR1 and CDR2, looked up from the germline V gene, are SGHRS and YFSETQ. Compared with germline, V lacks 5 bases and J lacks 5 bases; bases without a gene match: 15. Measured from the cysteine to the phenylalanine, the CDR3 is 16 residues long. The retained sequence is limited to the CDR3, 48 bases, with the frame set at the first base. The method behind the library was the immunoSEQ multiplex PCR assay. A mixture of 60 forward primers for TCR Vbeta segments and 13 reverse primers for TCR Jbeta segments was used in the multiplex PCR. The CDR3 region of rearranged TCR beta genes was amplified from genomic DNA with a multiplex PCR assay. The Illumina HiSeq System was used to sequence the amplified TCR beta libraries as 87-base-pair reads. In the authors' own workflow: Across the 670 or so repertoires, a later analysis counted around 80 million unique TCR beta chains, roughly 11 million of which were shared by at least two donors. Raw reads were error-corrected and collapsed into unique sequences by a nearest-neighbor algorithm in which closely related sequences were merged to remove PCR and sequencing errors. CDR3 sequences were aligned to IMGT reference sequences to assign V, D and J gene segments. For a sequence to be retained, at least a six-nucleotide match to both a V gene segment and a J gene segment was required. A rearrangement was called productive if the CDR3 had no stop codons and remained in frame with V and J, and every other rearrangement was called non-productive. CDR3 was defined by IMGT convention, running from the second conserved V-encoded cysteine to the conserved J-encoded phenylalanine. The earlier analysis of 450 to 750 of the donors excluded any sequence lacking an unambiguous match to a single V gene segment. An earlier analysis of roughly 590 of the donors called V segments functional above 56.7% productive rearrangements and segregating when the between-donor standard deviation exceeded 5%. A statistical classification framework was built for diagnosing cytomegalovirus status from the catalog of TCR beta chain sequences. A later analysis assigned V and J genes by comparing TCR nucleotide sequences with IMGT/GENE-DB human TR gene sequences. The TCRdist pipeline was used in a later analysis to assign CDR3 sequences and most-parsimonious VDJ recombination scenarios. In a later analysis, every TCR beta chain was defined by the combination of its CDR3 amino acid sequence and its V-gene family, and reads without a unique V-gene family were dropped. To address suspected cross-contamination and a sequencing artifact, a later analysis removed roughly 640 highly shared, low-generation-probability nucleotide sequences. In a later analysis, a clonal expansion index for each public chain was calculated from normalized within-repertoire ranks of inferred template counts. In a later analysis, generation probabilities were computed using a VDJ recombination model fitted to out-of-frame rearrangements, and the results were checked against IGoR. Hypergeometric tests were used in a later analysis to score TCR-TCR, TCR-HLA and TCR-CMV co-occurrence, with a repertoire-size bias correction applied to the TCR pairs. In a later analysis, false discovery rates were estimated by permuting HLA or CMV assignments 20 times. A later analysis grouped co-occurring TCRs with DBSCAN, adding TCRdist sequence similarity when clustering within HLA-allele-positive subsets. Repertoires with fewer than 30,000 or more than 120,000 public chains were left out of co-occurrence clustering, as were five repertoires with anomalous nucleotide sharing. Here the immuneACCESS table is served through TCRdb, limited to in-frame sequences with V and J called. Missing clones are a known gap in these copies; in checked studies unresolved V genes cover under half, and the rest lacks a known reason. The DNA gave D and trimming, while V, J and clone size come from that table. For this sample there are under 150,000 clones; around four fifths appear just once. Over 4.5% of the sample is taken by the ten largest.

The cohort was made up of under 800 healthy bone marrow donors. At the time of sampling, every cohort member was nominally healthy, though immune exposures that went unrecorded were likely present. The donor tested CMV seropositive, placing the donor among the 290 or so seropositive members of the cohort. A peripheral blood sample was collected from each donor, and TCR beta sequencing was performed on peripheral blood mononuclear cells. Genomic DNA extraction from the blood cell samples was performed with the Qiagen DNeasy Blood Extraction Kit. This clone was counted between two and nine times. It has no known antigen specificity. Per-base qualities were not stored, and no clone one base away is much larger. Points the paper makes about the study in general: Immune exposure information for the cohort was limited to CMV serostatus. According to a later analysis, parvovirus B19, influenza, CMV and Epstein-Barr virus appeared linked to several top co-occurrence clusters. Approximately 16 rarely observed V segments, including chromosome 9 orphons, were excluded from the earlier analysis of approximately 600 of the donors because counts were too low. Because some donors lacked HLA typing at each locus, the association tests relied only on the typed subset. A later analysis found that TCR association rates varied across HLA loci, with DRB1 alleles showing the most associated TCRs and HLA-C alleles the fewest. Linkage disequilibrium might explain the correlated functional status among segregating V segments, but an unknown experimental factor could not be excluded. A total of 150 to 200 TCR beta chains were listed by the study as associated with cytomegalovirus. A further reported finding was that TCR beta sequences accurately predicted the HLA-A and HLA-B alleles for most subjects in the first cohort. In a later analysis, some 18,000 TCR beta sequences were associated with specific HLA alleles at a false discovery rate of 0.05. The authors suggested that the approach could potentially be generalized to other disease states and immunological phenotypes. Most CMV-associated TCR beta chains appeared to be HLA-restricted in a later analysis, and the HLA associations seemed to be driven largely by CMV exposure. A later genetic analysis reported fewer N-insertions in productive TCRs among donors in an Asian-associated ancestry cluster than the roughly 620-donor mean. Some IMGT-functional V segments, including TRBV6-2 and TRBV6-3, could not be distinguished by the 87-base-pair reads and were therefore excluded. In vitro tests confirmed that a few of the cytomegalovirus-associated TCR beta chains recognize cytomegalovirus antigens. Only TCR beta chains were sequenced in this cohort, and the absence of alpha or paired-chain data limited detectable features. A cluster of highly shared sequence variants was judged likely to represent a technical artifact of the sequencing pipeline. Broadly in line with IMGT annotations, most TCR beta V segments showed up in productive rearrangements about 87% or about 30% of the time in an earlier analysis of about 500 of the donors. Roughly uniform sequencing depth across donors was assumed in presence/absence analyses, although this assumption may not hold. In both the original and validation cohorts, the classifier was reported to diagnose cytomegalovirus status with high specificity and sensitivity. While some public TCRs were present in many individuals, most TCR sequences turned up only very rarely across donors. A later genetic analysis associated a missense DCLRE1C variant with V-gene and J-gene trimming of TCR beta chains, and an independent cohort replicated the association. When HLA alleles, especially DR and DQ, strongly co-occurred, attributing TCR associations to individual alleles was difficult. A later analysis found that HLA-associated TCR beta chains were more clonally expanded and had lower generation probabilities than equally common non-associated chains.

The sample was PBMCs. This sequence uses TRBV5-1 and TRBJ1-2, with 7 middle bases fitting TRBD1. The origin of this receptor is a woman aged 40-49 years in good health and CMV-seropositive. Here is the DNA: TGCGCCAGCAGAGCCCCGGGACAGCTGCTGCTTTATGGCTACACCTTC. This translates into CASRAPGQLLLYGYTF.